This section outlines one T cell receptor (beta chain) sequence together with its context. Its antigen is currently unknown. This record comes from a study of cytomegalovirus exposure and HLA in healthy donors. Primers included in the PCR were 60 Vbeta and 13 Jbeta primers. Produced via immunoSEQ multiplex PCR; TCRdb's table is partial and in-frame only. Of about 100,000 clones in the sample, approximately 80% were seen once. J lost 4 bases, V lost 5 bases, and 8 bases had no gene match. Germline V gene data show CDR1 as MNHEY and CDR2 as SMNVEV (reference sequence). This CDR3 spans 17 amino acids. General study findings and limits: Of the V segments, some could not be distinguished, including TRBV6-2 and TRBV6-3, and were excluded. Listed as cytomegalovirus-associated were 164 TCR beta chains. Upon later analysis, TCR association rates were observed to vary by HLA locus, being highest for DRB1 and lowest for HLA-C. Most observed TCR sequences were rare, whereas some public TCRs were detected in many donors.

Sequenced material: PBMCs. The chain couples TRBV27 to TRBJ2-1; the match to TRBD2 covers 13 bases. The TCR originated in a female donor in good health and CMV-seropositive. The CDR3 reads CASSPRQGLAGYNEQFF. The CDR3 region has the DNA TGTGCCAGCAGTCCCCGACAGGGACTAGCGGGGTACAATGAGCAGTTCTTC.